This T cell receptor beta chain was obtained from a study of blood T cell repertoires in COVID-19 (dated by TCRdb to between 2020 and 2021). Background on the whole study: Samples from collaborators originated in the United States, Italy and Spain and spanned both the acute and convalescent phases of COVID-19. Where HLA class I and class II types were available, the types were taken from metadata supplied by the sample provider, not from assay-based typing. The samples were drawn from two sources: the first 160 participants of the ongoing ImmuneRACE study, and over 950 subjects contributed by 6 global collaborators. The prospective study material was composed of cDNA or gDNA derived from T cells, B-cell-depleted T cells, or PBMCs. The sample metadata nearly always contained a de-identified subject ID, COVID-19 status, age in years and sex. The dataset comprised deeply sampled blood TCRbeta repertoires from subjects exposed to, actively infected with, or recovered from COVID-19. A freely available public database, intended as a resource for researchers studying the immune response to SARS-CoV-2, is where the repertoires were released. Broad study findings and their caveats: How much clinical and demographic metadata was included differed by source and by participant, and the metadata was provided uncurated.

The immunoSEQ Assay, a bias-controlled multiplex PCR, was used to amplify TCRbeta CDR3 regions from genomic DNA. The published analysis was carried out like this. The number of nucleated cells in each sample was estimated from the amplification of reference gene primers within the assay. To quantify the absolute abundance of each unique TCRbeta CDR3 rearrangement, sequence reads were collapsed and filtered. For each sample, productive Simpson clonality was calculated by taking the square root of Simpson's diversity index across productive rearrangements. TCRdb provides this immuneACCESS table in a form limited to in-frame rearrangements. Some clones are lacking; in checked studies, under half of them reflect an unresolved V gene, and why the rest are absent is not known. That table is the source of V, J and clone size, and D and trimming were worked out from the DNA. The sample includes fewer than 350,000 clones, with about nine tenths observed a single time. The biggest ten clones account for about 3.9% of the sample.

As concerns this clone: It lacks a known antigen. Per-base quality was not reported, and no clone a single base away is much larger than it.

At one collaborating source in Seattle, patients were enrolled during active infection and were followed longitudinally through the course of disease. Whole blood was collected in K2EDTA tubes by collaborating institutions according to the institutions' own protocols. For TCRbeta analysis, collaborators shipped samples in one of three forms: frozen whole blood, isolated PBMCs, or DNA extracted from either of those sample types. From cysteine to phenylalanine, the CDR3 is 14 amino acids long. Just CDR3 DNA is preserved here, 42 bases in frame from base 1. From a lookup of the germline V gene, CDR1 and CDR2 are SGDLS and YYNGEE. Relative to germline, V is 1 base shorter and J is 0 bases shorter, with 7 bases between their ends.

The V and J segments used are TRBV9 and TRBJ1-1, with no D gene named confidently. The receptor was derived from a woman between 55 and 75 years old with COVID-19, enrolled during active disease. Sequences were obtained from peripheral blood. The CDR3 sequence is CASSVTVVNTEAFF. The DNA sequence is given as TGTGCCAGCAGCGTAACGGTGGTGAACACTGAAGCTTTCTTT.